These 29 T cell receptor beta chains came from one sample sequenced in a study of blood T cell repertoires in COVID-19. The protocol was immunoSEQ multiplex PCR, while the TCRdb copy is restricted to in-frame clones and leaves out a portion. The sample has approximately 200,000 clones; 88% are singletons. Specimen: peripheral blood. These receptors were collected from a woman in her 30s with acute or convalescent COVID-19.

The genes are TRBV10-1 and TRBJ1-1; D remains unclear. The V end lost 9 bases, the J end lost 1 base, and 6 bases lay between the germline ends. This CDR3 has 11 residues. The germline gives CDR1 WNHNN, CDR2 SYGVQD (reference sequence). CDR3 DNA: TGCGCCAGTGACAAGAACACTGAAGCTTTCTTT. Translated: CASDKNTEAFF.

V and J are TRBV6-2 or TRBV6-3 and TRBJ2-1; 10 bases fit TRBD2. CDR3 length: 17 amino acids. Germline V gives CDR1 MNHEY, CDR2 SVGEGT. The V gene end was trimmed by 2 bases and the J gene end by 3 bases; junction bases not matched to a gene: 7. The CDR3 is CASSYRVLAGVYNEQFF. The CDR3 DNA reads TGTGCCAGCAGTTACAGGGTGCTAGCGGGAGTCTACAATGAGCAGTTCTTC.

On this clone itself: Relative to the germline gene, one junction end is altered; a read error may explain this. CDR3 sequence reads: CASSLSRDTYHF. As DNA, the CDR3 is TGTGCCAGCAGTCTTTCTAGGGACACCTACCACTTC. This chain uses TRBV28 with TRBJ2-7, with D possibly TRBD1 on 6 matching bases. CDR3 length equals 12 residues. In germline, CDR1 is MDHEN, CDR2 SYDVKM.

The V call is TRBV6-5, the J call TRBJ2-1; D might be TRBD2 (7 bases). The CDR3 length is 14 residues. Trimming took 7 bases from V and 3 from J, leaving 13 bases between them. Per the germline V gene, CDR1 is MNHEY and CDR2 is SVGAGI. This CDR3 is CASTMGGGYNEQFF. In DNA, the CDR3 is TGTGCCAGCACCATGGGAGGGGGCTACAATGAGCAGTTCTTC.

The chain carries TRBV4-2 and TRBJ2-1; TRBD2 is a possible D gene (5 bases). With 5 bases removed from V and 0 bases from J, the gap between germline ends came to 14 bases. Germline V lookup: CDR1 LGHNA, CDR2 YNFKEQ. The CDR3 contains 16 residues. CDR3 region: CASSYGSRDSYNEQFF. In nucleotides, the CDR3 is TGTGCCAGCAGCTACGGTAGCCGGGACTCCTACAATGAGCAGTTCTTC.

This chain joins TRBV12-5 and TRBJ1-1, with D possibly TRBD1 on 5 matching bases. The CDR3 covers 11 residues. Trimming shortened V by 1 base and J by 8 bases, and 5 bases separated the two germline ends. Germline V gives CDR1 LGHNT, CDR2 FRNRAP. CDR3 protein: CASGLGTEAFF. CDR3 DNA sequence: TGTGCTAGTGGTTTGGGGACAGAAGCTTTCTTT.

V is TRBV3-1 (or the pseudogene TRBV3-2) and J is TRBJ2-3; 7 nucleotides align to TRBD2. CDR1 and CDR2 from the germline V gene are LGHDT and YNNKEL (reference sequence). The V and J ends lost 1 base and 10 bases, in that order; junction bases with no gene match: 2. The CDR3 consists of 12 residues. The CDR3 sequence is CASSQGAGSQYF. DNA for the CDR3: TGTGCCAGCAGCCAAGGAGCGGGGTCGCAGTATTTT.

The chain couples TRBV6-6 to TRBJ2-4, with no clear D. V was clipped by 8 bases and J by 7 bases, with 12 bases between them. Germline V gene lookup returns CDR1 MNHNY and CDR2 SVGAGI (reference sequence). The CDR3 has 12 residues. The CDR3 bases are TGTGCCAGCTCCCCGTACCGGAACATTCAGTACTTC. As protein: CASSPYRNIQYF.

This chain uses TRBV19 with TRBJ1-3; D gene ambiguous. CDR1 is LNHDA and CDR2 is SQIVND in the germline V gene (reference sequence). Trimming shortened V by 5 bases and J by 1 base, and 9 bases separated the two germline ends. The CDR3 runs 14 residues. The CDR3 nucleotides read TGTGCCAGTAGTGAGCGCCGGTCTGGAAACACCATATATTTT. Protein product: CASSERRSGNTIYF. Full variable domain (outside the CDR3, taken from reference TRBV19 and TRBJ1-3): DGGITQSPKYLFRKEGQNVTLSCEQNLNHDAMYWYRQDPGQGLRLIYYSQIVNDFQKGDIAEGYSVSREKKESFPLTVTSAQKNPTAFYLCASSERRSGNTIYFGEGSWLTVV.

The chain is built from TRBV3-1 (or the pseudogene TRBV3-2) and TRBJ1-4; the D gene is possibly TRBD1 (5 bases). The CDR3 has 12 residues. Germline V lookup: CDR1 LGHDT, CDR2 YNNKEL (reference sequence). V shed 6 bases and J shed 14 bases, with 16 bases lying between them. CDR3 bases: TGTGCCAGCAGTTCAAGGTGGGGGACTCTGTTTTTT. Translating it yields CASSSRWGTLFF.

The chain is built from TRBV3-1 (or the pseudogene TRBV3-2) and TRBJ1-2; TRBD1 is a possible D gene (6 bases). V was pared by 2 bases and J by 6 bases, with 7 bases between. The CDR3 extends over 12 amino acids. Germline V gene data show CDR1 as LGHDT and CDR2 as YNNKEL (reference sequence). The CDR3 region has the DNA TGTGCCAGCAGCCAACGACAGGATGGCTACACCTTC. Protein product: CASSQRQDGYTF.

This clone was observed a single time. The chain employs TRBV25-1 and TRBJ2-7; D remains unclear. Germline assignment: CDR1 MGHDK and CDR2 SYGVNS. V lost 11 bases, J lost 5 bases, and 7 bases lay in between. This CDR3 is built from 9 residues. The CDR3 region has the DNA TGTGCCTCTTGCGACGAGCAGTACTTC. The encoded protein is CASCDEQYF.

The V gene is TRBV5-1, the J gene TRBJ2-7; TRBD1 matches 10 bases. The CDR3 extends over 16 amino acids. V lost 7 bases to trimming and J lost 2 bases; unmatched junction nucleotides: 12. Germline V CDR1 and CDR2: SGHRS, YFSETQ. The CDR3 protein is CASHLGGTGVPYEQYF. The CDR3 DNA reads TGCGCCAGCCATCTTGGGGGGACAGGGGTCCCCTACGAGCAGTACTTC.

The chain recombines TRBV7-9 with TRBJ1-3; TRBD1 aligns across 10 bases. The CDR3 totals 13 residues. In germline, CDR1 is SEHNR, CDR2 FQNEAQ (reference sequence). V was pared by 5 bases and J by 7 bases, with 2 bases of the junction left unmatched. CDR3 protein: CASSVGQGNTIYF. CDR3 coding DNA: TGTGCCAGCAGCGTGGGACAGGGGAACACCATATATTTT.

The J gene is TRBJ2-1, the V gene TRBV9, with 11 nucleotides matching TRBD2. CDR3 length: 16 amino acids. Germline values: CDR1 SGDLS, CDR2 YYNGEE. Germline trimming cut 3 bases from V and 9 bases from J; bases unmatched to any gene: 11. CDR3 amino acids: CASSGVGLAAHGEQFF. CDR3 nucleotide sequence: TGTGCCAGCAGCGGTGTGGGACTAGCGGCCCACGGTGAGCAGTTCTTC.

The gene calls are TRBV7-9 and TRBJ1-1; no firm D call. Germline CDR1 and CDR2: SEHNR and FQNEAQ (reference sequence). The ends were cut back, 4 bases at V and 5 bases at J, with 14 bases in the middle. This CDR3 is built from 14 residues. CDR3 coding DNA: TGTGCCAGCAGCTCACGAACGGGTGAGACTGAAGCTTTCTTT. Protein product: CASSSRTGETEAFF.

The gene calls are TRBV9 and TRBJ2-1; perhaps TRBD2 as D (5 bases). Germline V gene sequence: CDR1 SGDLS, CDR2 YYNGEE. V lost 4 bases and J lost 5, with 16 bases in between. The CDR3 is 15 residues long. In nucleotides, the CDR3 is TGTGCCAGCAGCCTCATGGGAGATAGGGACAATGAGCAGTTCTTC. Protein product: CASSLMGDRDNEQFF.

The chain has TRBV21-1 and TRBJ2-7; the D call TRBD1 from the table was never checked on the DNA. TRBV21-1 is a pseudogene. The CDR3 runs 15 residues. The CDR3 coding sequence is TGTGCCAGCAGCAGGGTTGCGACAGGCCAGGAAGAGCAGTACTTC. This sequence encodes CASSRVATGQEEQYF.

The V call is TRBV10-3, the J call TRBJ2-7, with 7 bases fitting TRBD1. The CDR3 length is 13 residues. Losses at the gene ends were 7 bases for V and 2 bases for J; bases not matched to a gene: 5. Germline V gives CDR1 ENHRY, CDR2 SYGVKD. The CDR3 DNA sequence: TGTGCCATCATGGGGACAGTTACCTACGAGCAGTACTTC. Residues: CAIMGTVTYEQYF.

This chain links TRBV6-5 with TRBJ1-1; 7 bases are a match to TRBD1. V lost 8 bases to trimming and J lost 0 bases; unmatched junction nucleotides: 6. The CDR3 totals 14 residues. Germline V gene data show CDR1 as MNHEY and CDR2 as SVGAGI. CDR3 region: CASADRTLNTEAFF. The CDR3 nucleotides read TGTGCCAGCGCGGACAGGACATTGAACACTGAAGCTTTCTTT.

J is TRBJ2-7 and V is TRBV29-1; 10 positions match TRBD2. V was pared by 5 bases and J by 5 bases, with 12 bases of the junction left unmatched. The germline gives CDR1 SQVTM, CDR2 ANQGSEA. The CDR3 contains 15 residues. As DNA, the CDR3 is TGCAGCGTTAGCCCCATTCACAGCGGGAGGGACGAGCAGTACTTC. This encodes CSVSPIHSGRDEQYF.

V and J are TRBV5-4 and TRBJ2-5, with D maybe TRBD2 (5 bases). Germline V lookup: CDR1 SGHNT, CDR2 YYREEE (reference sequence). The CDR3 spans 14 residues. V was clipped by 4 bases and J by 1 base, with 11 bases between them. In DNA form, the CDR3 reads TGTGCCAGCAGCGAGGAGGCATTCCAAGAGACCCAGTACTTC. Protein sequence: CASSEEAFQETQYF.

The genes are TRBV27 and TRBJ2-2; 8 bases are a match to TRBD1. After removal of 5 bases from V and 3 bases from J, the junction contained 8 bases not matched to a gene. CDR3 length: 16 amino acids. Germline assignment: CDR1 MNHEY and CDR2 SMNVEV (reference sequence). The CDR3 nucleotides read TGTGCCAGCAGTCCAAGGACAGGGACTTACACCGGGGAGCTGTTTTTT. Translating gives CASSPRTGTYTGELFF.

The chain employs TRBV28 and TRBJ2-1; possibly TRBD1 for D (6 bases). The CDR3 contains 13 residues. Trimming took 3 bases from V and 14 from J, leaving 17 bases between them. Germline V gene sequence: CDR1 MDHEN, CDR2 SYDVKM. In DNA form, the CDR3 reads TGTGCCAGCAGTTTCGGCCCTACGCAGGGGAAGTTCTTC. Protein product: CASSFGPTQGKFF.

This clone turned up a few times. This rearrangement joins TRBV7-9 to TRBJ2-7; D is perhaps TRBD2 (5 bases). Trimming left V 1 base short and J 0 bases short, with 10 bases between. The V gene's germline CDR1 is SEHNR and CDR2 FQNEAQ (reference sequence). The CDR3 sequence is 15 residues long. The CDR3 reads CASSLGAGLSYEQYF. The DNA of the CDR3 is TGTGCCAGCAGCTTAGGGGCGGGCCTCTCCTACGAGCAGTACTTC.

The chain carries TRBV10-3 and TRBJ2-3, with D maybe TRBD1 (6 bases). CDR3 length: 15 amino acids. Germline V CDR1 and CDR2: ENHRY, SYGVKD. The V and J ends lost 2 bases and 5 bases respectively, with 14 bases between them. This CDR3 is CAISELRQAGDTQYF. The CDR3 DNA follows: TGTGCCATCAGTGAGCTCAGACAGGCTGGAGATACGCAGTATTTT.

The chain has TRBV6-6 and TRBJ1-2; no clear D gene. The CDR3 covers 12 residues. The V gene lost 3 bases and the J gene lost 7 bases, with 9 bases spanning the gap. Germline assignment: CDR1 MNHNY and CDR2 SVGAGI (reference sequence). In nucleotides, the CDR3 is TGTGCCAGCAGTTATGGTTTAGTTGGCTACACCTTC. Its protein is CASSYGLVGYTF.

On this clone: Other DNA variants within this sample encode the same CDR3. The chain joins TRBV18 to TRBJ2-1; 7 positions match TRBD2. Germline V lookup: CDR1 KGHSH, CDR2 LQKENI. The V and J ends lost 0 bases and 1 base, in that order; junction bases with no gene match: 0. This CDR3 has 15 residues. The CDR3 sequence: CASSPPSGSYNEQFF. The DNA of the CDR3 is TGTGCCAGCTCACCACCTAGCGGGTCCTACAATGAGCAGTTCTTC.

This clone was seen only once. CDR3 protein: CASRVANSPLHF. The CDR3 bases are TGTGCCAGCAGGGTGGCTAATTCACCCCTCCACTTT. The gene calls are TRBV6-5 and TRBJ1-6; no clear D gene. The CDR3 covers 12 residues. The germline CDR1 and CDR2 sequences are MNHEY and SVGAGI. V lost 6 bases to trimming and J lost 6 bases, with 6 bases between them.